This TCR beta chain was recorded in a study of blood T cell repertoires in COVID-19 (dated by TCRdb to between 2020 and 2021). The study in broad terms: Collaborator samples came from the United States, Italy and Spain and covered acute and convalescent phases of COVID-19. The prospective study material was composed of cDNA or gDNA derived from T cells, B-cell-depleted T cells, or PBMCs. The dataset comprised deeply sampled blood TCRbeta repertoires from subjects exposed to, actively infected with, or recovered from COVID-19. The repertoires were released in a freely available public database intended as a resource for research on the immune response to SARS-CoV-2. Samples were obtained from the ongoing ImmuneRACE study (first 160 participants) and from over 1,000 subjects provided by 6 global collaborators. The sample metadata nearly always contained a de-identified subject ID, COVID-19 status, age in years and sex. Where available, HLA class I and class II types were taken from metadata supplied by the sample provider and were not determined by assay-based typing.

Regarding this clone: No cognate antigen has been identified for it. No per-base quality is available; no much larger clone lies one base away.

The investigation overall reported the following: The amount of clinical and demographic metadata varied by source and participant and was provided uncurated.

The immunoSEQ Assay, a bias-controlled multiplex PCR, was used to amplify TCRbeta CDR3 regions from genomic DNA. On the study's bioinformatics: Nucleated cell counts per sample were estimated from amplification of reference gene primers within the assay. To quantify the absolute abundance of each unique TCRbeta CDR3 rearrangement, sequence reads were collapsed and filtered. For each sample, productive Simpson clonality was calculated as the square root of Simpson's diversity index across productive rearrangements. TCRdb retrieved this table from immuneACCESS and kept in-frame rearrangements only. Not all clones are present; in checked studies, unresolved V genes account for under half, and no reason is known for the remainder. The V and J calls and clone size are taken from that table; D and trimming were inferred from the DNA. The sample table holds more than 200,000 clones, of which about 85% were seen once. The ten top clones hold about 6% of the sample.

In the prospective study, participants were about 18 to 95 years old, resided in 24 geographic areas of the United States, and were enrolled through a virtual design. To assign participants to cohorts, the prospective study relied on clinical history that participants themselves reported in a screening survey and a study questionnaire. In the prospective study, whole blood, serum and a nasopharyngeal or oropharyngeal swab were collected from each participant by mobile phlebotomists. Participants in the prospective study had the option to provide additional blood draws and questionnaires over a roughly two-month period. Prospective study blood samples were shipped either frozen or at room temperature before DNA extraction. The sequencing input was PBMCs or T cells enriched from blood (not recorded which). This TCR was sampled from a woman aged 25 to 45 with acute COVID-19.

CDR3 reads: CASSSGELNEQFF. The nucleotides are TGTGCCAGCAGCTCGGGGGAACTAAATGAGCAGTTCTTC. The chain is encoded by TRBV5-4 joined to TRBJ2-1; TRBD2 could be the D gene, as 6 bases match. V sheds 3 bases and J sheds 7 bases, leaving 11 bases between their ends. As encoded in the germline V gene (reference sequence), CDR1 is SGHNT while CDR2 is YYREEE. There are 13 amino acids in the CDR3, from cysteine to phenylalanine inclusive. This entry keeps only the CDR3 DNA: 39 bases, framed from base 1.